This T cell receptor (beta chain) was found in a study of CD8 T cells in ankylosing spondylitis. This clonotype has just a few counts. The antigen remains undetermined. V lost 8 bases, J lost 6 bases, and 9 bases stayed unmatched. This CDR3 has 14 residues. CDR1 and CDR2 (germline): SEHNR, FQNEAQ (reference sequence). The study, taken as a whole, reports: Earlier studies detected some motif variants in reactive arthritis synovial fluid and blood. It appeared that ankylosing spondylitis blood was characterized by a TCR beta motif of fewer than 10 highly homologous variants. Enrichment of disease-linked clones was reportedly significant in matched ankylosing spondylitis synovial fluid.

The TCR beta libraries were generated through quantitative 5'-RACE incorporating molecular barcodes. TCRdb processed the 5' RACE reads anew with MiXCR; each CDR3 protein has one entry. The sample carries under 250,000 distinct CDR3 sequences, roughly a tenth recorded once. The genes are TRBV7-9 and TRBJ2-1; 8 bases fit TRBD1. This receptor was obtained from a male donor with ankylosing spondylitis or in good health (not recorded which). The specimen sequenced was blood, either unsorted or a sorted T cell fraction (not recorded which). CDR3 sequence (DNA): TGTGCCAGCCTTACCGGGACAGGAAGCAATGAGCAGTTCTTC. Protein sequence: CASLTGTGSNEQFF.